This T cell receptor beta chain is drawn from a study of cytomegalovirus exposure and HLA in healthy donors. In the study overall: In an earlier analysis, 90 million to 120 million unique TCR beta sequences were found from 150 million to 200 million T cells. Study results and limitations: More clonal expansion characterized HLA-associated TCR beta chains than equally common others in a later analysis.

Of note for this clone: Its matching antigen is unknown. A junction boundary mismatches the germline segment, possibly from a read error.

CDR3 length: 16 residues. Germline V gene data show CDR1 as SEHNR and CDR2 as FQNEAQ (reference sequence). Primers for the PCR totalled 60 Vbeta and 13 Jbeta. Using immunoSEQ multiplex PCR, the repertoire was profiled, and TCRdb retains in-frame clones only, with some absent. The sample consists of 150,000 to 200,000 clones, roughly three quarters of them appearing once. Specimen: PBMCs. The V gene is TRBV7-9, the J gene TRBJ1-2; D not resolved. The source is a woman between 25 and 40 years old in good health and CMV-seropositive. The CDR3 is CSSSLDKGAANYGYTF. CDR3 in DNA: TGTTCCAGCAGCTTAGATAAGGGAGCGGCCAACTATGGCTACACCTTC. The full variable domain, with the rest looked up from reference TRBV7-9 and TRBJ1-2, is DTGVSQNPRHKITKRGQNVTFRCDPISEHNRLYWYRQTLGQGPEFLTYFQNEAQLEKSRLLSDRFSAERPKGSFSTLEIQRTEQGDSAMYLCSSSLDKGAANYGYTFGSGTRLTVV.